This T cell receptor (beta chain) was observed in a study of blood T cell repertoires in COVID-19. Study-wide background: The analysed material was cDNA or gDNA that came from T cells, B-cell-depleted T cells, or PBMCs.

J lost 2 bases, V lost 7 bases, and 7 bases had no gene match. CDR3 length: 14 amino acids. Germline CDR1 and CDR2: MDHEN and SYDVKM. Original processing methods: Researchers report that nucleated cell counts were estimated from reference gene primer amplification. Assay used: immunoSEQ multiplex PCR; TCRdb lists only in-frame clones, some missing. For V, J and clone size, that table is used; D and trimming come from the DNA. The sample has 270,000 or so clones; 91% are singletons. Assignments of participants to cohorts depended upon their own reported clinical history. Someone with COVID-19 had been met by exposed participants within 2 weeks before study entry.

This TCR was sampled from a man in his forties who had been exposed to COVID-19. The sequencing sample was made of PBMCs or T cells enriched from blood (not recorded which). This chain joins TRBV28 and TRBJ1-2; the match to TRBD1 covers 7 bases. The CDR3 sequence: CASMEGQANYGYTF. The CDR3 DNA reads as TGTGCCAGCATGGAAGGACAGGCGAACTATGGCTACACCTTC.